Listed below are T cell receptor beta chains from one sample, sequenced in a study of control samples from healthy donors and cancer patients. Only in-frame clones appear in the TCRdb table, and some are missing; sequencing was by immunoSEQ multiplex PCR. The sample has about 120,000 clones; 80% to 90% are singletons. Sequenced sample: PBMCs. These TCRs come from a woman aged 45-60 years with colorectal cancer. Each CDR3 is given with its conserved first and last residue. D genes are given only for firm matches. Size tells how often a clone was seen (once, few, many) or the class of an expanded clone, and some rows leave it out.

CDR3 DNA: TGTGCCAGCAGTTTGGGACAGGGTGATCCCTATGGCTACACCTTC
CDR3 protein: CASSLGQGDPYGYTF
clone size: NA
V gene: TRBV2
J gene: TRBJ1-2
D gene: TRBD1

CDR3 DNA: TGTGCCAGCAGAGAAAACACTGAAGCTTTCTTT
CDR3 protein: CASRENTEAFF
clone size: NA
V gene: TRBV2
J gene: TRBJ1-1
D gene: NA

CDR3 DNA: TGCGCCAGCGGGAGCAACCCAAACTATGGCTACACCTTC
CDR3 protein: CASGSNPNYGYTF
clone size: NA
V gene: TRBV10-2
J gene: TRBJ1-2
D gene: NA

CDR3 DNA: TGTGCCAGCAGTAAGACTAGCGGGGGGGCCCCTGAGCAGTTCTTC
CDR3 protein: CASSKTSGGAPEQFF
clone size: once
V gene: TRBV2
J gene: TRBJ2-1
D gene: TRBD2

CDR3 DNA: TGTGCCAGCTCACCGGGAGAGGGGAGGTATGGCTACACCTTC
CDR3 protein: CASSPGEGRYGYTF
clone size: NA
V gene: TRBV18
J gene: TRBJ1-2
D gene: NA

CDR3 DNA: TGTGCCAGCAGCCTTCAGGGGAGCGAGCAGTACTTC
CDR3 protein: CASSLQGSEQYF
clone size: NA
V gene: TRBV11-3
J gene: TRBJ2-7
D gene: NA

CDR3 DNA: TGCGCCAGCAGCCTTACAGGGAGCTCTGGAAACACCATATATTTT
CDR3 protein: CASSLTGSSGNTIYF
clone size: few
V gene: TRBV5-1
J gene: TRBJ1-3
D gene: NA

CDR3 DNA: TGTGCCAGCAGACCGACAGGGGGCTACGAGCAGTACTTC
CDR3 protein: CASRPTGGYEQYF
clone size: NA
V gene: TRBV6-5
J gene: TRBJ2-7
D gene: TRBD1

CDR3 DNA: TGTGCCAGCAGCCCAGGTCGAGGGGGGCGCTTGGTCACTGAAGCTTTCTTT
CDR3 protein: CASSPGRGGRLVTEAFF
clone size: NA
V gene: TRBV7-9
J gene: TRBJ1-1
D gene: NA

CDR3 DNA: TGTGCCAGCAGGGCGGACAGGGGAGGTAATCAGCCCCAGCATTTT
CDR3 protein: CASRADRGGNQPQHF
clone size: few
V gene: TRBV2
J gene: TRBJ1-5
D gene: TRBD1

CDR3 DNA: TGTGCTAGTGGTTCGTTGGACGCCCGCCAAGAAAAACTGTTTTTT
CDR3 protein: CASGSLDARQEKLFF
clone size: NA
V gene: TRBV12-5
J gene: TRBJ1-4
D gene: NA